Listed here is a single TCR beta chain. The data derive from a study of blood T cell repertoires in COVID-19. Looking at the study overall: Donors in the United States, Italy and Spain gave samples during acute or convalescent COVID-19. Sources were T cells, B-cell-depleted T cells, or PBMCs; the material itself was cDNA or gDNA.

V lost 0 bases, J lost 7 bases, and 6 bases lay in between. The CDR3 runs to 13 residues. Germline loops: CDR1 LNHNV, CDR2 YYDKDF (reference sequence). Original data processing: The assay estimated nucleated cells by amplifying reference gene primers. The assay was immunoSEQ multiplex PCR, and TCRdb's table has in-frame clones only and misses some. The V and J calls and clone size were taken over from that table, and D and trimming were inferred from the DNA. Here the sample spans around 78,000 clones, roughly 85% being singletons. The sequence was collected from a human donor in a cohort sampled during active COVID-19. The chain employs TRBV15 and TRBJ2-2; no firm D call. Sequencing used peripheral blood. The CDR3 sequence: CATSRDFYGELFF. CDR3 nucleotides: TGTGCCACCAGCAGAGATTTTTACGGGGAGCTGTTTTTT.